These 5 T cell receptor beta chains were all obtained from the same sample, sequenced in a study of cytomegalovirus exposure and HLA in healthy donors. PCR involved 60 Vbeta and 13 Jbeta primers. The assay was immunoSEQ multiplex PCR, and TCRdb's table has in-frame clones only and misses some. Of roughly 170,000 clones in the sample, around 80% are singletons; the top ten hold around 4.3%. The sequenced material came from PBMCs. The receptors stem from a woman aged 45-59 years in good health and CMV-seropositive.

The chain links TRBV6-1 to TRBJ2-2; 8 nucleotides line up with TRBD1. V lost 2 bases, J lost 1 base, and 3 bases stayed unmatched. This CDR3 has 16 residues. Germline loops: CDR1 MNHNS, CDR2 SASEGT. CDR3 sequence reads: CASSESGTGNTGELFF. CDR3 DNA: TGTGCCAGCAGTGAATCCGGGACAGGGAACACCGGGGAGCTGTTTTTT.

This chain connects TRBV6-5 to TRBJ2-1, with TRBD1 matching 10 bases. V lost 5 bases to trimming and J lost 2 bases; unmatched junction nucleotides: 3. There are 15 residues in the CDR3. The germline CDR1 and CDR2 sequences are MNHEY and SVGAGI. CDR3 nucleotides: TGTGCCAGCAGTAAGACAGGGGGCGCCTACAATGAGCAGTTCTTC. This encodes CASSKTGGAYNEQFF.

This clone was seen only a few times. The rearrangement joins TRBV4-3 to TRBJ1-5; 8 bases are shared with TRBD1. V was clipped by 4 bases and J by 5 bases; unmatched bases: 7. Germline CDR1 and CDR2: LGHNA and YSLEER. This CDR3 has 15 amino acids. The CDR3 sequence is CASSPFRTGHQPQHF. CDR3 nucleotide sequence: TGCGCCAGCAGCCCTTTTAGGACAGGGCATCAGCCCCAGCATTTT.

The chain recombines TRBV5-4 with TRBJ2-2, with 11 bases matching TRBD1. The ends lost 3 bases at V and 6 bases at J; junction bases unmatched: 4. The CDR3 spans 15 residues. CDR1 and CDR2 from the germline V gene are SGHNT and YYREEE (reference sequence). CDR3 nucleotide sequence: TGTGCCAGCAGCTCATCGGGACAGGGGGCCGGGGAGCTGTTTTTT. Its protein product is CASSSSGQGAGELFF.

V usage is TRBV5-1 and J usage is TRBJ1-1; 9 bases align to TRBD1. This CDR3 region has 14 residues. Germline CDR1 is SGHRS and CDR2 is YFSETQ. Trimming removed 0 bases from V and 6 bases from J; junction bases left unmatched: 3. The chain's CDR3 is CASSLETGGSEAFF. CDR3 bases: TGCGCCAGCAGCTTGGAAACAGGGGGCTCTGAAGCTTTCTTT. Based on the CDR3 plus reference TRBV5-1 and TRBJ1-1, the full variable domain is KAGVTQTPRYLIKTRGQQVTLSCSPISGHRSVSWYQQTPGQGLQFLFEYFSETQRNKGNFPGRFSGRQFSNSRSEMNVSTLELGDSALYLCASSLETGGSEAFFGQGTRLTVV.